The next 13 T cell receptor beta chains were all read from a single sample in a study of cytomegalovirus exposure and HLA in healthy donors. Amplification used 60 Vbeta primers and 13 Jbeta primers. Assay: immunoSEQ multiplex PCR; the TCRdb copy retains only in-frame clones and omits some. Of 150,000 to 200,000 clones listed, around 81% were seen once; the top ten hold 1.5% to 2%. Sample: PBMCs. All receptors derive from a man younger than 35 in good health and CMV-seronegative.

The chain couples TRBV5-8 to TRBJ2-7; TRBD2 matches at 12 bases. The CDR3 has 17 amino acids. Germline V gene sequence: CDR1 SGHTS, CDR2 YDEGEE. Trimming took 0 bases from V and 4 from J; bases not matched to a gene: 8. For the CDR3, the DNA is TGTGCCAGCAGCTTGGCCTGGACTAGCGGGATGGCATACGAGCAGTACTTC. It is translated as CASSLAWTSGMAYEQYF.

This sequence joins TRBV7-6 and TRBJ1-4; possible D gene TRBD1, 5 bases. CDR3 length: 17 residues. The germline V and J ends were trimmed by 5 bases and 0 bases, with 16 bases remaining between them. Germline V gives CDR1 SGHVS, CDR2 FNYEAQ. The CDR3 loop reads CASSPIGGIATNEKLFF. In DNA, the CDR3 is TGTGCCAGCAGCCCTATCGGGGGGATCGCAACTAATGAAAAACTGTTTTTT.

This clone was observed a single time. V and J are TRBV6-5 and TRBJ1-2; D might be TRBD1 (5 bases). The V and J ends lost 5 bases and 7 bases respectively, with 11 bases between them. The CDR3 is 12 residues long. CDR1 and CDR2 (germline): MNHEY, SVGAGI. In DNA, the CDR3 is TGTGCCAGCAGTCCCCAGGGAGGTGGCTACACCTTC. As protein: CASSPQGGGYTF.

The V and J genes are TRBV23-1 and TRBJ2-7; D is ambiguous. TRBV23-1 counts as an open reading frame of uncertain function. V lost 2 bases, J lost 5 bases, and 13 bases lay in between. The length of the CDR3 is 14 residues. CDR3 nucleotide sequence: TGCGCCAGCAGTCAAGTGGTAGCTTGCGACGAGCAGTACTTC. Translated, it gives CASSQVVACDEQYF.

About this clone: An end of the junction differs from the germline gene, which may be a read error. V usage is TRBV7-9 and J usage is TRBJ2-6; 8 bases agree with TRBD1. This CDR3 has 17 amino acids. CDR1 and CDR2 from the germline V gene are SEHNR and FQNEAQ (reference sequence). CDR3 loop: CSSNTRDRSSGANVLTF. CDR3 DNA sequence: TGTTCCAGCAACACCCGGGACAGGAGCTCTGGGGCCAACGTCCTGACTTTC.

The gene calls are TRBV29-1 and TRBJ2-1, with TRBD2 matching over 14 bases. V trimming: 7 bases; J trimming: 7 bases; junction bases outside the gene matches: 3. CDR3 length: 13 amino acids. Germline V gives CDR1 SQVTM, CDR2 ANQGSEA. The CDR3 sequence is CSGTSGGLNEQFF. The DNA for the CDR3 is TGCAGCGGGACTAGCGGGGGGCTTAATGAGCAGTTCTTC.

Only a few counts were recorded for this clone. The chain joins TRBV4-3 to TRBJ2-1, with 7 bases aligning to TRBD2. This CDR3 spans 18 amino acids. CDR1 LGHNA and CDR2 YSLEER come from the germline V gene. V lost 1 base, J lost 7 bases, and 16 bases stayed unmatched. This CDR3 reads CASSQGLLGGSFRNEQFF. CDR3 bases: TGCGCCAGCAGCCAAGGACTTCTTGGCGGGAGCTTTAGGAATGAGCAGTTCTTC.

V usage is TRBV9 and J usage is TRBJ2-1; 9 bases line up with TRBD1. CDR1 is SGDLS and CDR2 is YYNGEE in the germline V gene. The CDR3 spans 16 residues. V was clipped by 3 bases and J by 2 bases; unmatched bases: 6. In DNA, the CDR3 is TGTGCCAGCAGCGGAGCCGGGACAGGGCCCTACAATGAGCAGTTCTTC. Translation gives CASSGAGTGPYNEQFF. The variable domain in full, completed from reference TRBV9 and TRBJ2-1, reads DSGVTQTPKHLITATGQRVTLRCSPRSGDLSVYWYQQSLDQGLQFLIQYYNGEERAKGNILERFSAQQFPDLHSELNLSSLELGDSALYFCASSGAGTGPYNEQFFGPGTRLTVL.

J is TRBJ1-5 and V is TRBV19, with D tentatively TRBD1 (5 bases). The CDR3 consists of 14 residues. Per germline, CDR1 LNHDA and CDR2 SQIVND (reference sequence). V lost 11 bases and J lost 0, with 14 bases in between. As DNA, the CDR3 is TGTGCCTCAAAGGGGTTATATAGCAATCAGCCCCAGCATTTT. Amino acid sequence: CASKGLYSNQPQHF.

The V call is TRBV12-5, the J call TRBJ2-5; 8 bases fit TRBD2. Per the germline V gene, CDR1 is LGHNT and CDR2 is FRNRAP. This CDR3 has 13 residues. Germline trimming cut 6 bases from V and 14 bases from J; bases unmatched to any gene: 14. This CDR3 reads CASGLGRVTSFYF. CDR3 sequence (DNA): TGTGCTAGTGGCCTCGGGAGGGTTACGAGCTTTTACTTC.

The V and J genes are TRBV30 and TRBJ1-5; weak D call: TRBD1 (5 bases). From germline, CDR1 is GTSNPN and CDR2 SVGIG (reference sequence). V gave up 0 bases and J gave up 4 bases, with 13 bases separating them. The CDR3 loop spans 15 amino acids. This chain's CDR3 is CAWSVDGGVNQPQHF. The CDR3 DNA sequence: TGTGCCTGGAGTGTCGATGGAGGGGTGAATCAGCCCCAGCATTTT.

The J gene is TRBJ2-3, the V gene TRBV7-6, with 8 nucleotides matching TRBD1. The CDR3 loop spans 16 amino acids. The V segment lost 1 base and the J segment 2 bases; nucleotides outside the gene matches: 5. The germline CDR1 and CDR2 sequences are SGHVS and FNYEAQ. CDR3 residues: CASSLGAGGLTDTQYF. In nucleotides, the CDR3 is TGTGCCAGCAGCTTAGGGGCAGGGGGCCTCACAGATACGCAGTATTTT.

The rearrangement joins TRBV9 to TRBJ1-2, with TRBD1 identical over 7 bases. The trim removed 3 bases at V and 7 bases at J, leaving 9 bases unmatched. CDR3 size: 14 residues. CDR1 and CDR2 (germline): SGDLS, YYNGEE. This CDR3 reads CASSDSGPGGGYTF. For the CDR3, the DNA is TGTGCCAGCAGCGACAGTGGGCCAGGGGGTGGCTACACCTTC.